This T cell receptor beta chain originates from a study of CD8+ T cells in alopecia areata. Study observations and caveats: Sharing of TCR sequences between patients (possibly for HLA-related reasons) was less clear than in mice.

Extracted from the samples, RNA was reverse transcribed into cDNA to serve as the sequencing template. Assay used: immunoSEQ multiplex PCR; TCRdb lists only in-frame clones, some missing. Of 250,000 to 350,000 clones listed, around 64% are singletons. This CDR3 has 13 residues. The V end was cut by 7 bases, the J end by 6 bases, with 15 bases between. Germline CDR1 and CDR2: LNHDA and SQIVND (reference sequence). Treatment of the sample: oral pan-JAK inhibitor, 5-10 mg twice daily. Lesional scalp punch biopsies and peripheral blood came from alopecia areata patients. Sorting from PBMCs produced CD4+ and CD8+ T cells. As concerns this clone: What it recognizes is unknown.

This TCR came from a human donor with alopecia areata. The chain has TRBV19 and TRBJ1-2; D is perhaps TRBD1 (6 bases). This specimen was CD4+ T cells sorted from blood, taken at roughly week 53, from a patient treated with tofacitinib. CDR3 bases: TGTGCCAGTAACCACTGGGACAACCATGGCTACACCTTC. Its protein is CASNHWDNHGYTF.